These 25 T cell receptor beta chains originate from one sample sequenced in a study of beta chain features in type 1 diabetes. All of the isolated RNA was reverse transcribed, so expressed TCRB transcripts were sequenced. Measured with immunoSEQ multiplex PCR; TCRdb has only the in-frame clones, and not every one. The sample lists approximately 60,000 clones, around three fifths occurring once. Sequenced material: Tregs from blood. The source of these receptors is a woman between 18 and 29 years old in good health.

This rearrangement joins TRBV6-1 to TRBJ1-4; unclear D gene. The CDR3 totals 15 residues. V was pared by 6 bases and J by 8 bases, with 19 bases between. Germline values: CDR1 MNHNS, CDR2 SASEGT. CDR3 amino acids: CASRDPGGVKEKLFF. As DNA, the CDR3 is TGTGCCAGCAGAGACCCTGGCGGGGTAAAGGAAAAACTGTTTTTT.

V and J are TRBV19 and TRBJ2-5; TRBD2 aligns across 7 bases. This CDR3 has 16 amino acids. Germline CDR1 LNHDA, CDR2 SQIVND (reference sequence). After removal of 6 bases from V and 4 bases from J, the junction contained 14 bases not matched to a gene. CDR3 amino acids: CASSPGFSGRGETQYF. The CDR3 DNA sequence: TGTGCCAGTAGCCCCGGGTTTTCAGGGAGGGGAGAGACCCAGTACTTC.

This clone was counted only a few times. The chain joins TRBV29-1 to TRBJ2-7, with 9 bases matching TRBD1. V dropped 6 bases and J dropped 1; count of bases not matched to a gene: 4. The CDR3 runs to 13 residues. Germline V gives CDR1 SQVTM, CDR2 ANQGSEA. This chain's CDR3 is CSVLDRGSYEQYF. CDR3 DNA sequence: TGCAGCGTCCTAGACAGGGGGTCCTACGAGCAGTACTTC.

This clone occurred a few times. The chain recombines TRBV13 with TRBJ2-5; 11 bases line up with TRBD1. The V gene's germline CDR1 is PRHDT and CDR2 FYEKMQ (reference sequence). V shed 3 bases, J shed 1 base, and the junction held 1 base outside the gene matches. The CDR3 consists of 15 residues. The CDR3 protein is CASSLGQGVQETQYF. DNA of the CDR3: TGTGCCAGCAGCTTGGGACAGGGGGTCCAAGAGACCCAGTACTTC.

This chain connects TRBV19 to TRBJ2-6, with 7 bases lining up with TRBD1. Germline V gene lookup returns CDR1 LNHDA and CDR2 SQIVND (reference sequence). Trimming at V came to 4 bases and at J to 0 bases, leaving 9 bases not matched to a gene. The length of the CDR3 is 18 residues. The chain's CDR3 is CASSTLRDRFSGANVLTF. The DNA for the CDR3 is TGTGCCAGTAGTACCCTCCGGGACAGATTCTCTGGGGCCAACGTCCTGACTTTC.

The CDR3 region is CASSREGGGFYEQFF. The DNA for the CDR3 is TGTGCCAGCAGCCGGGAGGGCGGGGGGTTCTATGAGCAGTTCTTC. The V and J genes are TRBV11-2 and TRBJ2-1, with 8 bases that match TRBD2. The V gene's germline CDR1 is SGHAT and CDR2 FQNNGV. The junction had 11 bases not matched to a gene; V was cut back by 5 bases and J by 8 bases. The length of the CDR3 is 15 residues.

This clone occurred a few times. The chain employs TRBV5-4 and TRBJ2-3; the match to TRBD2 covers 7 bases. With V trimmed by 5 bases and J by 5 bases, 11 bases remained unmatched. CDR3 length: 15 amino acids. Germline CDR1 and CDR2: SGHNT and YYREEE (reference sequence). CDR3 in amino acids: CASRLGGTTGDTQYF. CDR3 DNA sequence: TGTGCCAGCAGACTCGGGGGGACGACGGGAGATACGCAGTATTTT.

This sequence joins TRBV5-8 and TRBJ1-2; D unresolved. This CDR3 spans 13 amino acids. Germline lookup yields CDR1 SGHTS and CDR2 YDEGEE. With 6 bases removed from V and 8 bases from J, the gap between germline ends came to 17 bases. CDR3 sequence: CASTLRRPRGYTF. The CDR3 bases are TGTGCCAGCACTTTGAGGAGGCCCCGAGGCTACACCTTC. Combining the CDR3 with reference TRBV5-8 and TRBJ1-2 gives the whole variable domain EAGVTQSPTHLIKTRGQQATLRCSPISGHTSVYWYQQALGLGLQFLLWYDEGEERNRGNFPPRFSGRQFPNYSSELNVNALELEDSALYLCASTLRRPRGYTFGSGTRLTVV.

The chain couples TRBV5-6 to TRBJ2-7; 7 bases are shared with TRBD2. Trimming cost V 3 bases and J 4 bases; bases outside gene matches: 1. Germline assignment: CDR1 SGHDT and CDR2 YYEEEE. This CDR3 comprises 12 residues. CDR3 loop: CASSWEGYEQYF. The CDR3 bases are TGTGCCAGCAGCTGGGAGGGTTACGAGCAGTACTTC.

This chain joins TRBV5-1 and TRBJ2-1; TRBD2 matches 12 bases. V was clipped by 6 bases and J by 8 bases; unmatched bases: 15. Germline V CDR1 and CDR2: SGHRS, YFSETQ. The CDR3 spans 17 residues. The CDR3 region is CASTLTGTSGRWDEQFF. CDR3 sequence (DNA): TGCGCCAGCACCCTGACAGGGACTAGCGGGCGATGGGATGAGCAGTTCTTC. Complete variable domain (other parts from reference TRBV5-1 and TRBJ2-1): KAGVTQTPRYLIKTRGQQVTLSCSPISGHRSVSWYQQTPGQGLQFLFEYFSETQRNKGNFPGRFSGRQFSNSRSEMNVSTLELGDSALYLCASTLTGTSGRWDEQFFGPGTRLTVL.

The chain joins TRBV18 to TRBJ1-1; D possibly corresponds to TRBD1 (5 bases). CDR1 and CDR2 from the germline V gene are KGHSH and LQKENI. The V end was cut by 3 bases, the J end by 1 base, with 9 bases between. The CDR3 is made up of 14 amino acids. The CDR3 region has the DNA TGTGCCAGCTCACCTTTCGACAGGAACACTGAAGCTTTCTTT. Protein sequence: CASSPFDRNTEAFF.

The rearrangement joins TRBV7-9 to TRBJ2-1; D gene ambiguous. There are 15 residues in the CDR3. V shed 2 bases and J shed 6 bases, with 14 bases lying between them. Germline loops: CDR1 SEHNR, CDR2 FQNEAQ (reference sequence). The CDR3 region has the DNA TGTGCCAGCAGCTTAATTGTTAGTAGTCCCAATGAGCAGTTCTTC. Its protein product is CASSLIVSSPNEQFF.

V usage is TRBV11-2 and J usage is TRBJ1-1; TRBD1 is a possible D gene (6 bases). The germline gives CDR1 SGHAT, CDR2 FQNNGV. This CDR3 spans 14 amino acids. Trimming removed 4 bases at V and 1 base at J, with 10 bases between. CDR3 sequence (DNA): TGTGCCAGCAGCTCACAGGGTTCGAACACTGAAGCTTTCTTT. It is translated as CASSSQGSNTEAFF.

CDR3 DNA: TGTGCCTGGAGTGTTAGGACACTTGGTGAAGCTTTCTTT. This sequence encodes CAWSVRTLGEAFF. V and J are TRBV30 and TRBJ1-1, with D possibly matching TRBD1 (5 bases). The CDR3 extends over 13 amino acids. Germline CDR1 GTSNPN, CDR2 SVGIG (reference sequence). Trimming shortened V by 0 bases and J by 7 bases, and 12 bases separated the two germline ends.

The DNA of the CDR3 is TGTGCCAGCAGCTTCACAGCCTGGAACAATGAGCAGTTCTTC. Amino acids: CASSFTAWNNEQFF. The chain carries TRBV7-9 and TRBJ2-1; D ambiguous. V was pared by 3 bases and J by 5 bases, with 11 bases between. The CDR3 length is 14 residues. Germline V gene lookup returns CDR1 SEHNR and CDR2 FQNEAQ (reference sequence).

The chain recombines TRBV29-1 with TRBJ1-1, with TRBD1 matching 9 bases. This CDR3 spans 12 amino acids. V trimming: 6 bases; J trimming: 7 bases; junction bases outside the gene matches: 6. Germline-derived CDR1 and CDR2 are SQVTM and ANQGSEA. CDR3 sequence: CSVSDRGGEAFF. CDR3 in DNA: TGCAGCGTCTCAGACAGGGGGGGTGAAGCTTTCTTT.

The chain carries TRBV10-3 and TRBJ1-5, with D unresolved. There are 14 residues in the CDR3. CDR1 is ENHRY and CDR2 is SYGVKD in the germline V gene. With 4 bases removed from V and 0 bases from J, the gap between germline ends came to 7 bases. In nucleotides, the CDR3 is TGTGCCATCAGTGGAGATGTTAGCAATCAGCCCCAGCATTTT. It translates to CAISGDVSNQPQHF.

There are a few counts of this clone. The gene calls are TRBV7-3 and TRBJ2-5, with D uncertain. Germline CDR1 and CDR2: SGHTA and FQGTGA. The CDR3 has 15 residues. V was shortened by 2 bases and J by 2 bases, with 12 bases between the two germline ends. The CDR3 DNA reads TGTGCCAGCAGCTTAGTCTACCAGCGACAAGAGACCCAGTACTTC. Translating gives CASSLVYQRQETQYF.

V is TRBV30 and J is TRBJ2-3; weak D call: TRBD1 (5 bases). The ends were cut back, 3 bases at V and 9 bases at J, with 16 bases in the middle. Germline V gene data show CDR1 as GTSNPN and CDR2 as SVGIG (reference sequence). The CDR3 contains 13 residues. The CDR3 region has the DNA TGTGCCTGGAGCCTTCTCCATCAGGGCACGCAGTATTTT. It specifies CAWSLLHQGTQYF.

The rearrangement joins TRBV9 to TRBJ1-6; TRBD1 aligns across 7 bases. With V trimmed by 0 bases and J by 3 bases, 3 bases remained unmatched. In germline, CDR1 is SGDLS, CDR2 YYNGEE. There are 16 residues in the CDR3. CDR3 loop: CASSVGNRGYNSPLHF. CDR3 DNA: TGTGCCAGCAGCGTAGGGAACAGGGGCTATAATTCACCCCTCCACTTT.

This chain uses TRBV2 with TRBJ2-7, with 7 bases lining up with TRBD1. The CDR3 consists of 13 residues. V was clipped by 4 bases and J by 2 bases; unmatched bases: 2. Germline CDR1 SNHLY, CDR2 FYNNEI. The DNA of the CDR3 is TGTGCCAGCAGTGGACAGGGCCCCTACGAGCAGTACTTC. Translation: CASSGQGPYEQYF.

The rearrangement links TRBV6-1 to TRBJ2-5, with D perhaps matching TRBD2 (6 bases). Germline CDR1 and CDR2: MNHNS and SASEGT. The CDR3 runs 17 residues. V shed 4 bases and J shed 4 bases, with 22 bases lying between them. CDR3 sequence reads: CASSAVEAGRGRETQYF. CDR3 nucleotide sequence: TGTGCCAGCAGTGCGGTGGAGGCGGGGAGAGGGCGAGAGACCCAGTACTTC.

This chain uses TRBV4-1 with TRBJ1-5; D is uncertain. V was cut by 1 base and J by 6 bases, with 7 bases left in between. Germline CDR1 and CDR2: MGHRA and YSYEKL. The CDR3 length is 13 residues. This CDR3 is CASSQGGIQPQHF. CDR3 coding DNA: TGCGCCAGCAGCCAAGGCGGTATTCAGCCCCAGCATTTT.

The rearrangement uses TRBV7-2 and TRBJ2-5; TRBD2 agrees at 9 bases. The germline V gene encodes CDR1 SGHTA and CDR2 FQGNSA. The CDR3 spans 16 residues. V shed 1 base, J shed 0 bases, and the junction held 3 bases outside the gene matches. This chain's CDR3 is CASSLVSGGNQETQYF. In DNA form, the CDR3 reads TGTGCCAGCAGCTTAGTTAGCGGGGGTAACCAAGAGACCCAGTACTTC.

The chain joins TRBV7-9 to TRBJ1-6; 8 bases align to TRBD1. The CDR3 has 15 residues. Germline V gives CDR1 SEHNR, CDR2 FQNEAQ (reference sequence). J gave up 9 bases and V 5 bases, and 9 bases lay outside the gene matches. Written as DNA, the CDR3 is TGTGCCAGCAGCCTACCCGGACAGGGACGTTCACCCCTCCACTTT. It translates to CASSLPGQGRSPLHF.